Below are 20 T cell receptor beta chains sequenced from a single sample in a study of T cell responses to AZD1222 COVID-19 vaccine. Assay: immunoSEQ multiplex PCR; the TCRdb copy retains only in-frame clones and omits some. The sample lists about 97,000 clones, around nine tenths occurring once. This material consisted of peripheral blood, taken on day 0 of AZD1222 vaccination. The receptors here all came from an adult in good health.

The chain recombines TRBV12-5 with TRBJ1-3, with D unclear. There are 14 residues in the CDR3. The germline gives CDR1 LGHNT, CDR2 FRNRAP. V shed 5 bases and J shed 6 bases, with 14 bases lying between them. The CDR3 loop is CASGPSGQANTIYF. The CDR3 DNA reads TGTGCTAGTGGTCCAAGCGGCCAGGCAAACACCATATATTTT.

The chain joins TRBV21-1 to TRBJ1-1. TRBV21-1 is flagged as a pseudogene. This CDR3 has 10 amino acids. DNA for the CDR3: TGTGCCAGCAGGACGGATGAAGCTTTCTTT. This gives the protein CASRTDEAFF.

The rearrangement links TRBV7-2 to TRBJ2-2, with a weak D call TRBD1 (5 bases). The CDR3 has 13 residues. The ends were cut back, 4 bases at V and 6 bases at J, with 9 bases in the middle. The germline gives CDR1 SGHTA, CDR2 FQGNSA. In DNA, the CDR3 is TGTGCCAGCAGCTCGCAGGGTTCCGGGGAGCTGTTTTTT. Its translation is CASSSQGSGELFF.

The rearrangement joins TRBV7-8 to TRBJ1-3; D is ambiguous. The CDR3 length is 16 residues. Trimming removed 3 bases from V and 3 bases from J, with 15 bases in between. Germline CDR1 SGHVS, CDR2 FQNEAQ. The CDR3: CASSLPDRAVGNTIYF. For the CDR3, the DNA is TGTGCCAGCAGCTTGCCCGATAGGGCAGTTGGAAACACCATATATTTT.

This chain links TRBV7-2 with TRBJ2-7; the match to TRBD1 covers 8 bases. The CDR3 spans 14 residues. In germline, CDR1 is SGHTA, CDR2 FQGNSA. Losses at the gene ends were 4 bases for V and 1 base for J; bases not matched to a gene: 3. CDR3 amino acids: CASSYRDRSYEQYF. The CDR3, as DNA: TGTGCCAGCAGCTACCGGGACAGGTCCTACGAGCAGTACTTC.

The gene calls are TRBV19 and TRBJ1-4, with D uncertain. The CDR3 has 15 amino acids. Trimming cost V 3 bases and J 0 bases, with 8 bases left between them. CDR1 is LNHDA and CDR2 is SQIVND in the germline V gene (reference sequence). This CDR3 reads CASSIRSATNEKLFF. CDR3 nucleotides: TGTGCCAGTAGTATTCGATCAGCAACTAATGAAAAACTGTTTTTT. Based on the CDR3 plus reference TRBV19 and TRBJ1-4, the full variable domain is DGGITQSPKYLFRKEGQNVTLSCEQNLNHDAMYWYRQDPGQGLRLIYYSQIVNDFQKGDIAEGYSVSREKKESFPLTVTSAQKNPTAFYLCASSIRSATNEKLFFGSGTQLSVL.

The chain joins TRBV7-2 to TRBJ1-2; TRBD1 agrees at 10 bases. The CDR3 runs 14 residues. The trim removed 1 base at V and 7 bases at J, leaving 3 bases unmatched. Germline V lookup: CDR1 SGHTA, CDR2 FQGNSA. CDR3: CASSLVGQGSGYTF. The CDR3 nucleotides are TGTGCCAGCAGCTTAGTGGGACAGGGGTCTGGCTACACCTTC.

The V call is TRBV11-2, the J call TRBJ2-5, with D tentatively TRBD1 (6 bases). V was shortened by 1 base and J by 4 bases, with 10 bases between the two germline ends. Germline V gene data show CDR1 as SGHAT and CDR2 as FQNNGV. CDR3 length: 14 amino acids. The CDR3 nucleotides read TGTGCCAGCAGCTTAGGGGCAGGGGTAGAGACCCAGTACTTC. Translated: CASSLGAGVETQYF. Together with reference TRBV11-2 and TRBJ2-5, the CDR3 gives the full variable domain: EAGVAQSPRYKIIEKRQSVAFWCNPISGHATLYWYQQILGQGPKLLIQFQNNGVVDDSQLPKDRFSAERLKGVDSTLKIQPAKLEDSAVYLCASSLGAGVETQYFGPGTRLLVL.

V gene TRBV6-1 combines with J gene TRBJ2-3, with D unresolved. Trimming took off 0 bases at V and 2 bases at J, with 6 bases between the two ends. Germline assignment: CDR1 MNHNS and CDR2 SASEGT. The CDR3 runs to 14 residues. The chain's CDR3 is CASSEAWNTDTQYF. CDR3 bases: TGTGCCAGCAGTGAAGCGTGGAACACAGATACGCAGTATTTT.

The genes are TRBV3-1 (or the pseudogene TRBV3-2) and TRBJ2-5; unclear D gene. Trimming left V 1 base short and J 2 bases short, with 14 bases between. Germline CDR1 is LGHDT and CDR2 is YNNKEL (reference sequence). The CDR3 consists of 16 residues. The CDR3 sequence is CASSQGPTVGQETQYF. The CDR3 DNA reads as TGTGCCAGCAGCCAAGGTCCGACGGTGGGGCAAGAGACCCAGTACTTC.

The genes are TRBV14 and TRBJ1-1; D is undetermined. The CDR3 contains 11 residues. Per the germline V gene, CDR1 is SGHDN and CDR2 is FVKESK. The germline V and J ends were trimmed by 4 bases and 11 bases, with 11 bases remaining between them. For the CDR3, the DNA is TGTGCCAGCAGCCTCTCCCGGGTGGCTTTCTTT. Its protein is CASSLSRVAFF.

This chain uses TRBV6-5 with TRBJ2-2; 7 bases match TRBD1. Germline V gene sequence: CDR1 MNHEY, CDR2 SVGAGI. The CDR3 totals 15 residues. V lost 7 bases to trimming and J lost 2 bases; unmatched junction nucleotides: 7. CDR3 residues: CASTLDRVNTGELFF. CDR3 nucleotides: TGTGCCAGCACCCTAGACAGGGTCAACACCGGGGAGCTGTTTTTT.

CDR3 in amino acids: CASSYDLQETQYF. The CDR3 DNA sequence: TGTGCCAGCAGCTACGACCTACAAGAGACCCAGTACTTC. This chain connects TRBV9 to TRBJ2-5; D is uncertain. This CDR3 is 13 amino acids long. Looked up from germline, CDR1 is SGDLS and CDR2 is YYNGEE. Trimming stripped 4 bases from V and 2 bases from J, with 9 bases between.

This rearrangement joins TRBV7-9 to TRBJ1-2; TRBD1 agrees at 7 bases. V was pared by 3 bases and J by 13 bases, with 11 bases of the junction left unmatched. This CDR3 region has 13 residues. The V gene's germline CDR1 is SEHNR and CDR2 FQNEAQ (reference sequence). The chain's CDR3 is CASSLPPGQDTTF. In DNA form, the CDR3 reads TGTGCCAGCAGCTTGCCCCCTGGACAGGACACCACCTTC.

The chain uses TRBV3-1 (or the pseudogene TRBV3-2) and TRBJ2-1; 9 positions match TRBD2. The germline V gene has CDR1 LGHDT and CDR2 YNNKEL (reference sequence). Trimming took 1 base from V and 9 from J; bases not matched to a gene: 4. The length of the CDR3 is 14 residues. CDR3 sequence: CASSQGRGGTEQFF. In DNA, the CDR3 is TGTGCCAGCAGCCAAGGGCGGGGGGGCACTGAGCAGTTCTTC.

The chain recombines TRBV5-1 with TRBJ2-3; D might be TRBD1 (5 bases). Germline V gene lookup returns CDR1 SGHRS and CDR2 YFSETQ. CDR3 length: 15 amino acids. Trimming cost V 2 bases and J 2 bases, with 12 bases left between them. CDR3 loop: CASSFDRQVTDTQYF. The CDR3, as DNA: TGCGCCAGCAGCTTTGACAGACAAGTCACAGATACGCAGTATTTT.

V is TRBV10-3 and J is TRBJ2-5; 10 nucleotides agree with TRBD2. V shed 2 bases, J shed 2 bases, and the junction held 8 bases outside the gene matches. The CDR3 is made up of 17 amino acids. The germline gives CDR1 ENHRY, CDR2 SYGVKD. The CDR3 DNA is TGTGCCATCAGTGAGCACACTAGCGGGGCCCAACAAGAGACCCAGTACTTC. Encoded protein: CAISEHTSGAQQETQYF.

V and J are TRBV4-3 and TRBJ1-5; TRBD1 matches at 7 bases. The CDR3 totals 16 residues. Per the germline V gene, CDR1 is LGHNA and CDR2 is YSLEER. The ends lost 1 base at V and 4 bases at J; junction bases unmatched: 7. The CDR3 DNA reads TGCGCCAGCAGCCAAGGTAGGGACAGTTGGAATCAGCCCCAGCATTTT. Encoded protein: CASSQGRDSWNQPQHF.

V usage is TRBV9 and J usage is TRBJ2-2, with D possibly TRBD1 on 5 matching bases. V gave up 0 bases and J gave up 5 bases, with 5 bases separating them. The germline V gene encodes CDR1 SGDLS and CDR2 YYNGEE. The CDR3 is 13 residues long. CDR3 amino acids: CASSVEGTGELFF. The CDR3 nucleotides read TGTGCCAGCAGCGTAGAGGGGACCGGGGAGCTGTTTTTT.

The chain combines TRBV12-3 or TRBV12-4 with TRBJ2-7; the D is unclear. V was trimmed by 3 bases and J by 2 bases, leaving 8 bases between them. This CDR3 is 13 amino acids long. The CDR3 reads CASSFSLTYEQYF. The CDR3 nucleotides are TGTGCCAGCAGTTTTAGTCTAACCTACGAGCAGTACTTC.